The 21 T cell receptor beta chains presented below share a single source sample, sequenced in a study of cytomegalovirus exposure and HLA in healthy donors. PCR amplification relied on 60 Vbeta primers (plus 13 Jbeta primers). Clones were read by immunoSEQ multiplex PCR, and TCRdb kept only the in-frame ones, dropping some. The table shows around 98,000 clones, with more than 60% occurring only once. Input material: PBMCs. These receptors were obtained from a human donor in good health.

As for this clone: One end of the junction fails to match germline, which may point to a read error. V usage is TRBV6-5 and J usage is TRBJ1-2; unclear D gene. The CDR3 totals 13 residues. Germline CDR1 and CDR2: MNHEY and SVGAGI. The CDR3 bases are TGTGCCAGCAGTTACTCAACTAATGCTGGCTACCCCTTC. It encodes CASSYSTNAGYPF.

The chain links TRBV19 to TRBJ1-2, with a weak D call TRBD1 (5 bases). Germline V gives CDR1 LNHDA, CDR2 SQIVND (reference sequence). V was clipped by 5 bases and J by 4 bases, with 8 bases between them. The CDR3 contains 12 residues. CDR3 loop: CASSGGTYGYTF. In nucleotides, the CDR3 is TGTGCCAGTAGTGGGGGGACCTATGGCTACACCTTC.

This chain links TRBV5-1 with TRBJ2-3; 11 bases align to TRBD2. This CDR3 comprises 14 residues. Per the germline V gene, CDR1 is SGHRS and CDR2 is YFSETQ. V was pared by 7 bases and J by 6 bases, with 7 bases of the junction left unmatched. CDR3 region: CASRTSGSFDTQYF. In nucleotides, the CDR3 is TGCGCCAGCCGTACTAGCGGGAGTTTCGATACGCAGTATTTT.

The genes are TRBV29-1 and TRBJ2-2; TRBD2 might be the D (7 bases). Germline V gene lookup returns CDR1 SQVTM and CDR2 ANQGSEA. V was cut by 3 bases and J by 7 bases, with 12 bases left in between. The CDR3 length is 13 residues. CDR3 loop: CSVERGRVGELFF. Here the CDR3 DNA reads TGCAGCGTTGAGCGGGGGCGTGTCGGGGAGCTGTTTTTT.

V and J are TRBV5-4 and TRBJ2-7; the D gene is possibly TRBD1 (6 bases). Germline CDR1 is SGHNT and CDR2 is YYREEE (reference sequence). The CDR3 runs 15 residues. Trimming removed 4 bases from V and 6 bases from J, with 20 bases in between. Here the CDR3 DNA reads TGTGCCAGCAGCCCTCAACAGGGAACCGGGACCGAGCAGTACTTC. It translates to CASSPQQGTGTEQYF. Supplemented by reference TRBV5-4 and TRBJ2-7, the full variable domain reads ETGVTQSPTHLIKTRGQQVTLRCSSQSGHNTVSWYQQALGQGPQFIFQYYREEENGRGNFPPRFSGLQFPNYSSELNVNALELDDSALYLCASSPQQGTGTEQYFGPGTRLTVT.

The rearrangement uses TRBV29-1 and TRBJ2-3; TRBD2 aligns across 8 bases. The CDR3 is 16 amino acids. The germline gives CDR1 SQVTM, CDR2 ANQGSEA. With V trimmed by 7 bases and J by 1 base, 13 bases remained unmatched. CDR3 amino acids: CSAEGLAGGGTDTQYF. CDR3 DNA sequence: TGCAGCGCCGAGGGCCTGGCGGGAGGTGGCACAGATACGCAGTATTTT.

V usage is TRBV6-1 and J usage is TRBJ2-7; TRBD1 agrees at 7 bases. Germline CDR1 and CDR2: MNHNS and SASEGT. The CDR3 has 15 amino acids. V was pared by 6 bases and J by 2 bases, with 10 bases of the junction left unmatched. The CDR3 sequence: CASRGTARSTYEQYF. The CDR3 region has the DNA TGTGCCAGCAGAGGGACAGCCCGGTCGACCTACGAGCAGTACTTC.

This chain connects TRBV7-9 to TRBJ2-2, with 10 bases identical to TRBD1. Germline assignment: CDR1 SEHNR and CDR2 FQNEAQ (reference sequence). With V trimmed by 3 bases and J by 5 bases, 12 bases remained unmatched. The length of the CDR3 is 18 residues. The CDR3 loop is CASSLRLGTGVGTGELFF. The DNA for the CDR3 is TGTGCCAGCAGCTTGAGGCTGGGGACAGGGGTAGGAACCGGGGAGCTGTTTTTT.

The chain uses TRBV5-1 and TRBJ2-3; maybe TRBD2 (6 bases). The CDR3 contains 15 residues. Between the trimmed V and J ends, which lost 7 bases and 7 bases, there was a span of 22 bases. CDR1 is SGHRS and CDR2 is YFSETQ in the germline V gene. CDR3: CASRPGGTASNTQYF. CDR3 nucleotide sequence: TGCGCCAGCCGCCCGGGCGGGACGGCGTCGAATACGCAGTATTTT.

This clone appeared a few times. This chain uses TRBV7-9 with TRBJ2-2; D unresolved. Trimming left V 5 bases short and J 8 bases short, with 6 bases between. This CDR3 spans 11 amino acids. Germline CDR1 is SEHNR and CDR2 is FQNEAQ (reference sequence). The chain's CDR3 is CASSPPGELFF. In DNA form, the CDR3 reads TGTGCCAGCAGCCCCCCAGGGGAGCTGTTTTTT.

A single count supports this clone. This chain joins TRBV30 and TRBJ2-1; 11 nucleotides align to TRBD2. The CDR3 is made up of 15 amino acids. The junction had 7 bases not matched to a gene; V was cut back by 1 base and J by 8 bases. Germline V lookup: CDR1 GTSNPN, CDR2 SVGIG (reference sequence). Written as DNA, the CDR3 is TGTGCCTGGAGTGGCCGACTAGCGGGGTTTTATGAGCAGTTCTTC. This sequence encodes CAWSGRLAGFYEQFF. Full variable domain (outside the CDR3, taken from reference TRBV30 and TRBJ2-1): SQTIHQWPATLVQPVGSPLSLECTVEGTSNPNLYWYRQAAGRGLQLLFYSVGIGQISSEVPQNLSASRPQDRQFILSSKKLLLSDSGFYLCAWSGRLAGFYEQFFGPGTRLTVL.

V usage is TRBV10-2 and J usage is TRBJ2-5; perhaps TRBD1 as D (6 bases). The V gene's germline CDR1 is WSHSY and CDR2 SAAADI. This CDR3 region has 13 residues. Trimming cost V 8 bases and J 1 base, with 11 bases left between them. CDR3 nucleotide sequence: TGCGCCAGCGGGAAGGACAGCCAAGAGACCCAGTACTTC. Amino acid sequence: CASGKDSQETQYF.

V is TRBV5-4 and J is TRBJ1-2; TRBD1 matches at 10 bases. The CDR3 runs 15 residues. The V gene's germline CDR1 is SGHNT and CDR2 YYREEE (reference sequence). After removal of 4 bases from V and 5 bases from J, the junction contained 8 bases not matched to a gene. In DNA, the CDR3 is TGTGCCAGCAGCCCTCGAGAGGACAGGGGGTATGGCTACACCTTC. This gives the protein CASSPREDRGYGYTF. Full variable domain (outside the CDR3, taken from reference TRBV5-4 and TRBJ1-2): ETGVTQSPTHLIKTRGQQVTLRCSSQSGHNTVSWYQQALGQGPQFIFQYYREEENGRGNFPPRFSGLQFPNYSSELNVNALELDDSALYLCASSPREDRGYGYTFGSGTRLTVV.

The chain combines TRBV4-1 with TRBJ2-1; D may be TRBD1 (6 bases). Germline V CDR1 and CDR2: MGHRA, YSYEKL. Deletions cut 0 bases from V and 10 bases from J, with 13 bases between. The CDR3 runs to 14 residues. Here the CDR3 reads CASSQEGSGGEQFF. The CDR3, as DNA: TGCGCCAGCAGCCAAGAAGGTTCTGGGGGCGAGCAGTTCTTC.

The CDR3 reads CASSLGTGGDGNTIYF. CDR3 DNA: TGTGCCAGCAGCTTAGGGACAGGGGGTGATGGAAACACCATATATTTT. This sequence joins TRBV7-9 and TRBJ1-3, with TRBD1 matching 10 bases. V was pared by 1 base and J by 3 bases, with 3 bases of the junction left unmatched. This CDR3 has 16 residues. Germline V CDR1 and CDR2: SEHNR, FQNEAQ (reference sequence).

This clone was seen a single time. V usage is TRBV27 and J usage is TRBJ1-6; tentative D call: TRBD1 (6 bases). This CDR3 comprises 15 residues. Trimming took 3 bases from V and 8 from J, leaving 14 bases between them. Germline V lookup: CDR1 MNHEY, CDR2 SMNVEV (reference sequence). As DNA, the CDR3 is TGTGCCAGCAGTTTGCAGGGGCAAGGATATTCACCCCTCCACTTT. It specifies CASSLQGQGYSPLHF.

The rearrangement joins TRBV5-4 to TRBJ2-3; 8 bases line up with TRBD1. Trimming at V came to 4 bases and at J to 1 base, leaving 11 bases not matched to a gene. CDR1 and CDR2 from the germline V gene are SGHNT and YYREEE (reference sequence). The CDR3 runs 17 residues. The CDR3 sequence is CASSGLQGATGTDTQYF. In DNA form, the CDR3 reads TGTGCCAGCAGCGGCCTCCAGGGGGCCACTGGCACAGATACGCAGTATTTT. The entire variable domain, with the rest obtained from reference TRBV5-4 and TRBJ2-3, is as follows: ETGVTQSPTHLIKTRGQQVTLRCSSQSGHNTVSWYQQALGQGPQFIFQYYREEENGRGNFPPRFSGLQFPNYSSELNVNALELDDSALYLCASSGLQGATGTDTQYFGPGTRLTVL.

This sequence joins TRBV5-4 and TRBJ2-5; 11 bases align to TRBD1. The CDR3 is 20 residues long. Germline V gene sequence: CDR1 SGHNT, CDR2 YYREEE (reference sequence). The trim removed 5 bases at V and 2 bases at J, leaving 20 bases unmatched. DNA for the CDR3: TGTGCCAGCAGTTCGACGCTCAGGATTTCCGGGACAGGGGGTCAAGAGACCCAGTACTTC. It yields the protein CASSSTLRISGTGGQETQYF.

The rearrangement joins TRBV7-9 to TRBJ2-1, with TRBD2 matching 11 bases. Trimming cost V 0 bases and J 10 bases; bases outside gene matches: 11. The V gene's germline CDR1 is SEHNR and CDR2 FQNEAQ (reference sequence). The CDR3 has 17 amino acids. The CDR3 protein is CASSLAQTSGGQREQFF. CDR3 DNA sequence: TGTGCCAGCAGCTTAGCGCAAACTAGCGGGGGCCAAAGAGAGCAGTTCTTC. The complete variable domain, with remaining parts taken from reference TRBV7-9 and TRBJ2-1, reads DTGVSQNPRHKITKRGQNVTFRCDPISEHNRLYWYRQTLGQGPEFLTYFQNEAQLEKSRLLSDRFSAERPKGSFSTLEIQRTEQGDSAMYLCASSLAQTSGGQREQFFGPGTRLTVL.

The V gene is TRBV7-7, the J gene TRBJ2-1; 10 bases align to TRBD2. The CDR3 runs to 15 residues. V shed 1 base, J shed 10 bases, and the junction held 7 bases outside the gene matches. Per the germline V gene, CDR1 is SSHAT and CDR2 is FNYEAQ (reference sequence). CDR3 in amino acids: CASSLDASGSREQFF. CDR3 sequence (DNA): TGTGCCAGCAGCTTAGATGCTAGCGGGAGCCGAGAGCAGTTCTTC.

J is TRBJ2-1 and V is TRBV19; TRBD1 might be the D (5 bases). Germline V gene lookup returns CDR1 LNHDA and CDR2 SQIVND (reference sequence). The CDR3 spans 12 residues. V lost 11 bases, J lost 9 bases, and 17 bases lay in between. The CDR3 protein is CASTGYNAEQFF. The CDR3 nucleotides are TGTGCCTCCACAGGATACAACGCTGAGCAGTTCTTC.